These T cell receptor beta chains were read from a single sample in a study of PD-1 blockade in classical Hodgkin lymphoma. The assay was immunoSEQ multiplex PCR, and TCRdb's table has in-frame clones only and misses some. Of 95,000 to 100,000 clones in the sample, about 89% are singletons; the top ten hold around 6.6%. The material sequenced was peripheral blood mononuclear cells (PBMCs), taken before the second cycle of nivolumab. The origin of the receptors is a human donor with classical Hodgkin lymphoma. Both conserved end residues are part of each CDR3. A D gene is named only where the DNA matches it firmly. Size is omitted from some rows. Given values are once, few, many or a class for expanded clones.

TRBJ2-7 | TRBV19 | NA | NA | CASSMFKTYEQYF | TGTGCCAGTAGTATGTTCAAGACCTACGAGCAGTACTTC
TRBJ1-5 | TRBV13 | NA | TRBD1 | CASSIGQGAGGNQPQHF | TGTGCCAGCAGCATAGGTCAGGGGGCCGGAGGCAATCAGCCCCAGCATTTT
TRBJ1-6 | TRBV28 | NA | TRBD1 | CASRGQTYSPLHF | TGTGCCAGCAGGGGACAGACCTATTCACCCCTCCACTTT
TRBJ1-1 | TRBV5-1 | NA | NA | CASSSTVLMNTEAFF | TGCGCCAGCAGCTCCACAGTCCTCATGAACACTGAAGCTTTCTTT
TRBJ2-5 | TRBV7-6 | NA | NA | CASSLISRGGETQYF | TGTGCCAGCAGCTTAATCAGTAGGGGTGGGGAGACCCAGTACTTC
TRBJ2-7 | TRBV27 | NA | NA | CASSLSVGGSYEQYF | TGTGCCAGCAGTTTATCGGTCGGCGGCTCCTACGAGCAGTACTTC
TRBJ1-5 | TRBV19 | NA | NA | CASRNSNQPQHF | TGTGCCAGTAGAAATAGCAATCAGCCCCAGCATTTT
TRBJ1-4 | TRBV6-1 | NA | TRBD1 | CASSDRGLGEKLFF | TGTGCCAGCAGTGACAGGGGGCTGGGGGAAAAACTGTTTTTT
TRBJ1-1 | TRBV7-2 | NA | TRBD1 | CASSLAGQSRLFSTEAFF | TGTGCCAGCAGCTTAGCGGGACAGTCGAGACTCTTTTCCACTGAAGCTTTCTTT
TRBJ2-3 | TRBV15 | NA | NA | CATSRDLGYTQYF | TGTGCCACCAGCAGAGATCTTGGCTATACGCAGTATTTT
TRBJ2-5 | TRBV9 | NA | NA | CASSVFWAETQYF | TGTGCCAGCAGCGTATTCTGGGCAGAGACCCAGTACTTC
TRBJ1-4 | TRBV5-1 | NA | NA | CASRSGSNEKLFF | TGCGCCAGCAGGTCGGGTTCTAATGAAAAACTGTTTTTT
TRBJ1-1 | TRBV14 | NA | NA | CASSQDIWQGEAFF | TGTGCCAGCAGCCAAGATATTTGGCAGGGGGAAGCTTTCTTT
TRBJ1-3 | TRBV11-1 | NA | NA | CASSPTVLRNTIYF | TGTGCCAGCAGCCCGACGGTGCTACGGAACACCATATATTTT
TRBJ2-1 | TRBV11-3 | NA | TRBD2 | CASSPGLAGALAYNEQFF | TGTGCCAGCAGCCCAGGACTAGCGGGGGCCCTGGCCTACAATGAGCAGTTCTTC
TRBJ2-1 | TRBV4-3 | NA | TRBD2 | CASSQSGGVNEQFF | TGCGCCAGCAGCCAAAGCGGGGGGGTCAATGAGCAGTTCTTC
TRBJ2-6 | TRBV25-1 | few | NA | CASSPGHLSGANVLTF | TGTGCCAGCAGTCCCGGACACCTCTCTGGGGCCAACGTCCTGACTTTC
TRBJ2-7 | TRBV7-3 | NA | TRBD2 | CASSDGLAGSSYEQYF | TGTGCCAGCAGCGACGGACTAGCGGGGAGCTCCTACGAGCAGTACTTC
TRBJ1-1 | TRBV29-1 | NA | NA | CSTGQPGTEAFF | TGCAGCACTGGACAGCCGGGGACTGAAGCTTTCTTT
TRBJ2-3 | TRBV5-1 | NA | TRBD2 | CASSLALAGRTDTQYF | TGCGCCAGCAGCTTGGCCCTAGCGGGGCGCACAGATACGCAGTATTTT
TRBJ2-6 | TRBV28 | NA | NA | CASSFGGPGANVLTF | TGTGCCAGCAGTTTCGGGGGACCTGGGGCCAACGTCCTGACTTTC
TRBJ1-1 | TRBV6-5 | NA | NA | CASNEPTGRAFF | TGTGCCAGCAACGAACCCACAGGGAGAGCTTTCTTT
TRBJ1-2 | TRBV7-8 | NA | TRBD1 | CASSLVRGESGYTF | TGTGCCAGCAGCTTAGTCAGGGGGGAAAGTGGCTACACCTTC
TRBJ1-4 | TRBV10-2 | NA | NA | CASSDNTATNEKLFF | TGCGCCAGCAGTGACAATACTGCAACTAATGAAAAACTGTTTTTT
TRBJ1-3 | TRBV30 | NA | NA | CAGEGGSGNTIYF | TGTGCGGGTGAGGGGGGTTCTGGAAACACCATATATTTT
TRBJ2-7 | TRBV11-2 | NA | TRBD1 | CASSLFGTGSYEQYF | TGTGCCAGCAGCTTGTTTGGGACAGGCTCCTACGAGCAGTACTTC
TRBJ2-6 | TRBV19 | NA | NA | CASVALRISGANVLTF | TGTGCCAGCGTAGCATTACGGATCTCTGGGGCCAACGTCCTGACTTTC
TRBJ1-4 | TRBV28 | NA | NA | CASSSPLRKVKWFF | TGTGCCAGCAGTTCCCCCCTCCGCAAGGTCAAATGGTTTTTT
TRBJ1-1 | TRBV15 | NA | NA | CATSRPTRHVSNTEAFF | TGTGCCACCAGCAGACCAACGAGACACGTTTCGAACACTGAAGCTTTCTTT
TRBJ1-6 | TRBV30 | NA | NA | CAWNWDLTLSPLHF | TGTGCCTGGAACTGGGACCTCACCTTGTCACCCCTCCACTTT
TRBJ2-1 | TRBV2 | few | TRBD1 | CASRAQGADYNEQFF | TGTGCCAGCCGCGCCCAGGGGGCTGATTACAATGAGCAGTTCTTC
TRBJ2-2 | TRBV6-5 | NA | TRBD1 | CASRRQGTGELFF | TGTGCCAGCAGGAGACAGGGAACCGGGGAGCTGTTTTTT
TRBJ2-2 | TRBV4-2 | NA | TRBD2 | CASSQGAGVEGELFF | TGTGCCAGCAGCCAAGGGGCGGGGGTAGAAGGGGAGCTGTTTTTT
TRBJ1-1 | TRBV5-4 | NA | NA | CASTLGNTEAFF | TGTGCCAGCACCCTGGGGAACACTGAAGCTTTCTTT
TRBJ1-2 | TRBV7-8 | NA | NA | CASSLARTSNYGYTF | TGTGCCAGCAGCTTAGCGCGGACTAGCAACTATGGCTACACCTTC
TRBJ1-5 | TRBV6-1 | NA | TRBD1 | CASSEGSGQGKGNQPQHF | TGTGCCAGCAGTGAAGGGTCGGGACAGGGTAAGGGCAATCAGCCCCAGCATTTT
TRBJ1-4 | TRBV2 | NA | TRBD1 | CAREDRVSEKLFF | TGTGCCAGGGAGGACAGGGTTAGCGAAAAACTGTTTTTT
TRBJ2-7 | TRBV4-1 | NA | NA | CASSQETSYEQYF | TGCGCCAGCAGCCAAGAGACATCGTACGAGCAGTACTTC
TRBJ2-3 | TRBV9 | NA | TRBD2 | CASSPGLAGGPRTDTQYF | TGTGCCAGCAGCCCAGGACTAGCGGGGGGGCCTCGGACAGATACGCAGTATTTT
TRBJ2-3 | TRBV21-1 | NA | NA | CASSPAGGLDTQYF | TGTGCCAGCAGCCCAGCGGGGGGGCTGGATACGCAGTATTTT
TRBJ1-1 | TRBV19 | NA | NA | CASSIQGSTEAFF | TGTGCCAGTAGTATCCAGGGATCCACTGAAGCTTTCTTT
TRBJ1-1 | TRBV6-6 | NA | NA | CASSYVGGASFF | TGTGCCAGCAGTTACGTTGGGGGGGCATCTTTCTTT
TRBJ2-7 | TRBV7-6 | NA | TRBD1 | CASSHGDRGEGEQYF | TGTGCCAGCAGCCACGGGGACAGGGGTGAGGGCGAGCAGTACTTC
TRBJ1-1 | TRBV19 | few | NA | CASSAWVGGDTEAFF | TGTGCCAGTAGTGCCTGGGTCGGGGGCGACACTGAAGCTTTCTTT
TRBJ1-2 | TRBV6-5 | NA | NA | CASSYLAGGIYGYTF | TGTGCCAGCAGTTACTTAGCCGGGGGAATCTATGGCTACACCTTC
TRBJ1-2 | TRBV30 | NA | NA | CAWSPGLGINYGYTF | TGTGCCTGGAGCCCCGGGCTTGGAATTAACTATGGCTACACCTTC
TRBJ2-5 | TRBV5-6 | NA | TRBD2 | CASSLVPGLAGGKTQYF | TGTGCCAGCAGCTTGGTCCCAGGACTAGCGGGGGGGAAGACCCAGTACTTC
TRBJ2-7 | TRBV6-5 | NA | TRBD1 | CASRLLRDSLGEQYF | TGTGCCAGCAGGCTCCTCCGGGACAGTCTCGGGGAGCAGTACTTC
TRBJ1-1 | TRBV27 | once | NA | CASSFQENTEAFF | TGTGCCAGCAGTTTCCAGGAGAACACTGAAGCTTTCTTT
TRBJ1-3 | TRBV30 | once | TRBD1 | CALGGSYGNTIYF | TGTGCCTTAGGGGGCAGTTATGGAAACACCATATATTTT
TRBJ2-2 | TRBV5-1 | NA | TRBD1 | CASSSPFGTGTGELFF | TGCGCCAGCAGCTCTCCTTTCGGGACAGGCACCGGGGAGCTGTTTTTT
TRBJ1-1 | TRBV30 | NA | NA | CAWKQGSSTEAFF | TGTGCCTGGAAACAGGGTTCGAGCACTGAAGCTTTCTTT
TRBJ1-2 | TRBV30 | NA | NA | CAWTYGPGYTF | TGTGCCTGGACCTACGGCCCGGGCTACACCTTC